This is a list of T cell receptor beta chains from one sample in a study of CXCR3-negative and CXCR3-positive naive CD8 T cells. TCRdb reprocessed the 5' RACE reads and keeps a single row for each CDR3 protein, giving no DNA. Recorded here are around 140,000 distinct CDR3 sequences; the top ten clones represent about 0.37%. Sequencing was performed on naive CXCR3+ CD8+ T cells from blood. These receptors were taken from a human donor in good health. Some clones in this sample may be carry-over from other donors' samples. The CDR3 runs from the conserved cysteine through the conserved F or W. Each record gives: CDR3 protein, V gene, J gene.

CSARVASLAKNIQYF	TRBV20-1	TRBJ2-4
CASSEAPAMNEKLFF	TRBV2	TRBJ1-4
CASTVRQLAGTNEQFF	TRBV12-3/TRBV12-4	TRBJ2-1
CASSLDIGEQYF	TRBV7-9	TRBJ2-7
CSVEAWDGGYTF	TRBV29-1	TRBJ1-2
CASSQGSTNEKLFF	TRBV12-3/TRBV12-4	TRBJ1-4
CASSLLRTGELFF	TRBV5-1	TRBJ2-2
CASSLHRGLYEQYF	TRBV27	TRBJ2-7
CAGSLEGGRSYEQYF	TRBV13	TRBJ2-7
CASSLLAGGLDNEQFF	TRBV27	TRBJ2-1
CATRPLVNTEAFF	TRBV15	TRBJ1-1
CASSLGLSNQPQHF	TRBV7-2	TRBJ1-5
CASRTTNLGGQEYYEQYF	TRBV7-9	TRBJ2-7
CASSLLAGRAGELFF	TRBV5-1	TRBJ2-2
CASSLGGDYEQYF	TRBV7-9	TRBJ2-7
CASSGRPGNTIYF	TRBV3-1	TRBJ1-3
CASSLVVGTAKNIQYF	TRBV5-1	TRBJ2-4
CASSDSYGAGSPYEQYF	TRBV4-1	TRBJ2-7
CASSTSTVRTEAFF	TRBV6-5	TRBJ1-1
CASSLVTGGKETQYF	TRBV7-9	TRBJ2-5
CASTSGQGEETQYF	TRBV11-2	TRBJ2-5
CASSPSGPEPDTQYF	TRBV11-2	TRBJ2-3
CASSVGAGAFYEQYF	TRBV5-1	TRBJ2-7
CASSPHTGELFF	TRBV28	TRBJ2-2
CATSDYPSGTADTQYF	TRBV24-1	TRBJ2-3
CSVLDGTSILYEQYF	TRBV29-1	TRBJ2-7
CASSLRGDYGYTF	TRBV27	TRBJ1-2
CASSLGLAGGEQYF	TRBV13	TRBJ2-7
CASSQDPGAYTEAFF	TRBV4-1	TRBJ1-1
CASSEPGQRSSYEQYF	TRBV23-1	TRBJ2-7
CASSPAPGLPNTGELFF	TRBV12-3/TRBV12-4	TRBJ2-2
CASSEGWGAYEQYF	TRBV4-1	TRBJ2-7
CASSLGGSTEASF	TRBV5-1	TRBJ1-1
CASTQQGHTGELFF	TRBV13	TRBJ2-2
CASSLDRWGDINEQFF	TRBV11-2	TRBJ2-1
CASSRFNTGELFF	TRBV7-3	TRBJ2-2
CASSFGLAGGNEQFF	TRBV7-9	TRBJ2-1
CASSLAGGNTEAFF	TRBV7-9	TRBJ1-1
CASSLTVTGELFF	TRBV27	TRBJ2-2
CASSLALLAGGPGGEQFF	TRBV7-2	TRBJ2-1
CASSLARISPSHEKLFF	TRBV7-9	TRBJ1-4
CASRDRGDDEQFF	TRBV6-6	TRBJ2-1
CASSLRSVQETQYF	TRBV28	TRBJ2-5
CASSLRQSTDTQYF	TRBV11-2	TRBJ2-3
CSVEVGGASDTQYF	TRBV29-1	TRBJ2-3
CASSPYGLAGDFETQYF	TRBV7-2	TRBJ2-5
CASSYEVGYEQYF	TRBV12-3/TRBV12-4	TRBJ2-7
CASSQGPSGASTDTQYF	TRBV4-2	TRBJ2-3
CSVVPWDRYNEQFF	TRBV29-1	TRBJ2-1
CASSTHSTDRGLTYEQYF	TRBV19	TRBJ2-7
CASSQERSLVKDTQYF	TRBV3-1	TRBJ2-3
CSVEGLAGVIEQFF	TRBV29-1	TRBJ2-1
CASSLGQANQETQYF	TRBV5-5	TRBJ2-5
CATSDSGTVYEQYF	TRBV24-1	TRBJ2-7
CASIIQGSDNEQFF	TRBV7-9	TRBJ2-1
CASSVLDEPDTQYF	TRBV9	TRBJ2-3
CASSVDTSYEQYF	TRBV9	TRBJ2-7
CSVEDENGSRYYGYTF	TRBV29-1	TRBJ1-2
CASSSTNMDQPQHF	TRBV7-9	TRBJ1-5